This TCR beta chain was captured by sequencing in a study of CXCR3-negative and CXCR3-positive naive CD8 T cells. General study points: In both naive subsets diversity was comparably high, whereas memory CD8+ cells showed much lower diversity. Whereas memory cells differed, naive CXCR3-negative and CXCR3-positive cells shared similar TRBV-TRBJ usage. Cryopreservation partially decreased CXCR3 expression, and most assays used fresh PBMCs.

A note on this clonotype: What it binds is not known.

CDR3 length: 15 residues. The germline V gene has CDR1 SEHNR and CDR2 FQNEAQ (reference sequence). Sorts performed in triplicate captured 250,000 to 350,000 cells each from every CD8+ T cell subset. The authors prepared UMI-labeled TRB cDNA libraries by 5' RACE. TCRdb reprocessed the 5' RACE reads and reports one entry per CDR3 protein, with no DNA. The sample data list more than 65,000 distinct CDR3 sequences. V gene TRBV7-9 combines with J gene TRBJ2-7; TCRdb's D call of TRBD1 is untestable without DNA. The TCR sequence derives from a human donor in good health. Some clones in this sample may be carry-over from other donors' samples. The sequenced material came from naive CXCR3- CD8+ T cells from blood. The subset here: CD45RO-CCR7+CD27+CD95- naive CD8+ T cells lacking CXCR3 (TNR3-). The CDR3 spells CASSLGRGPRYEQYF.